One TCR beta chain is described in this entry. Its matching antigen is unknown. Here immunoSEQ multiplex PCR was the method, and the copy in TCRdb shows in-frame clones only, minus some. The sample lists under 250,000 clones; roughly 84% were seen once. The sample belongs to a study of cytomegalovirus exposure and HLA in healthy donors. Study observations and caveats: A few of the chains that were CMV-associated were confirmed in vitro to be specific for CMV antigens.

The sequence was obtained from a woman between 18 and 30 years old in good health and CMV-seropositive. Sequencing input: PBMCs.

The CDR3 here is CASSEAGGAETQYF. In nucleotides, the CDR3 is TGCGCCAGCAGCGAGGCAGGGGGCGCGGAGACCCAGTACTTC. The V and J genes are TRBV5-1 and TRBJ2-5; 8 bases map to TRBD1. V lost 4 bases to trimming and J lost 5 bases; unmatched junction nucleotides: 7. The germline CDR1 and CDR2 sequences are SGHRS and YFSETQ. The CDR3 is 14 residues long.